A single T cell receptor beta chain is shown here with its context. The antigen is undetermined. The data belong to a study of cytomegalovirus exposure and HLA in healthy donors. About the study: Counted in an early data release were about 85 million unique TCRs from HLA-typed donors. Regarding the study as a whole: A later analysis linked a missense DCLRE1C variant to TCR beta V- and J-gene trimming.

The V gene's germline CDR1 is LNHNV and CDR2 YYDKDF (reference sequence). Trimming removed 2 bases from V and 12 bases from J; junction bases left unmatched: 10. The CDR3 covers 14 residues. This PCR relied on a set of 60 Vbeta primers and 13 Jbeta primers. The assay was immunoSEQ multiplex PCR, and TCRdb's table has in-frame clones only and misses some. The table includes about 150,000 clones, 55% to 70% detected once. Specimen: PBMCs. This clonotype originated in a woman aged 55-70 years in good health and CMV-seropositive. V is TRBV15 and J is TRBJ2-1; 7 nucleotides line up with TRBD1. CDR3 nucleotides: TGTGCCACCAGCAGACAAGGACAGGCCGGAGGGCAGTTCTTC. Protein: CATSRQGQAGGQFF. The entire variable domain, with the rest obtained from reference TRBV15 and TRBJ2-1, is as follows: DAMVIQNPRYQVTQFGKPVTLSCSQTLNHNVMYWYQQKSSQAPKLLFHYYDKDFNNEADTPDNFQSRRPNTSFCFLDIRSPGLGDTAMYLCATSRQGQAGGQFFGPGTRLTVL.